This T cell receptor beta chain was identified in a study of T cells in Graves' hyperthyroidism and ophthalmopathy. Background on the study: Upon initial diagnosis and before any treatment, peripheral blood was collected. Study-wide points: In the analysis, a 13 V-J model separated ophthalmopathy from stable hyperthyroidism.

Using RNA transcripts as the source, TCR beta CDR3 regions were amplified. Researchers ran a first-round RT-PCR on the TCR CDR3 using the HTBI primer set. TCRdb reprocessed the multiplex PCR reads via MiXCR and lists one record per CDR3 protein. The table shows approximately 200,000 distinct CDR3 sequences, with about 17% occurring only once. This CDR3 has 14 amino acids. Trimming removed 5 bases at V and 0 bases at J, with 7 bases between. Germline V lookup: CDR1 MNHNS, CDR2 SASEGT. This clonotype was picked up many times. Its antigen is currently unknown. The clonotype comes from a man aged 35 to 55 with Graves' hyperthyroidism. The chain recombines TRBV6-1 with TRBJ1-4, with D hard to call. The source material was blood. This chain's CDR3 is CASSFRPTNEKLFF. DNA of the CDR3: TGTGCCAGCAGTTTTAGACCAACTAATGAAAAACTGTTTTTT.